A single sample is the source of the 20 T cell receptor beta chains below, sequenced in a study of control samples from healthy donors and cancer patients. Profiled with immunoSEQ multiplex PCR; TCRdb holds only in-frame clones, not every one. This table holds approximately 93,000 clones, about 88% found once. The sequenced material came from PBMCs. Every receptor here comes from a woman in her forties or fifties with colorectal cancer.

The chain has TRBV6-5 and TRBJ1-6; D is uncertain. The CDR3 runs to 15 residues. Germline values: CDR1 MNHEY, CDR2 SVGAGI. The V end was cut by 7 bases, the J end by 7 bases, with 17 bases between. The CDR3: CASIIGYSDNSPLHF. The CDR3 nucleotides are TGTGCCAGCATAATCGGGTACAGTGACAATTCACCCCTCCACTTT.

V is TRBV28 and J is TRBJ1-1, with a weak D call TRBD1 (6 bases). Germline V CDR1 and CDR2: MDHEN, SYDVKM. This CDR3 is 12 amino acids long. V was trimmed by 2 bases and J by 11 bases, leaving 12 bases between them. The DNA for the CDR3 is TGTGCCAGCAGTTTAGGGGGGGCGAGGGCTTTCTTT. Translation: CASSLGGARAFF.

The chain uses TRBV4-1 and TRBJ1-4; D gene uncertain. Germline CDR1 is MGHRA and CDR2 is YSYEKL. The CDR3 is made up of 14 amino acids. V was trimmed by 0 bases and J by 8 bases, leaving 10 bases between them. The CDR3 sequence is CASSQDGGREKLFF. The CDR3 nucleotides read TGCGCCAGCAGCCAAGACGGTGGCAGGGAAAAACTGTTTTTT.

The gene calls are TRBV7-8 and TRBJ1-3, with TRBD1 matching over 7 bases. Germline CDR1 reads SGHVS; CDR2 reads FQNEAQ. This CDR3 comprises 18 residues. The J segment lost 2 bases and the V segment lost 5 bases, leaving 15 bases of the junction unmatched. The chain's CDR3 is CASSNITWTGLPGNTIYF. The CDR3 bases are TGTGCCAGCAGCAACATAACCTGGACAGGACTTCCTGGAAACACCATATATTTT.

The genes are TRBV15 and TRBJ1-1, with D possibly being TRBD1 (5 bases). The CDR3 totals 15 residues. Trimming took 3 bases from V and 4 from J, leaving 15 bases between them. CDR1 and CDR2 (germline): LNHNV, YYDKDF (reference sequence). CDR3 residues: CATSRGSERGTEAFF. Written as DNA, the CDR3 is TGTGCCACCAGCAGGGGGAGTGAAAGGGGCACTGAAGCTTTCTTT.

The chain uses TRBV30 and TRBJ2-2; 9 bases map to TRBD2. After removal of 3 bases from V and 3 bases from J, the junction contained 5 bases not matched to a gene. This CDR3 is built from 15 residues. The germline CDR1 and CDR2 sequences are GTSNPN and SVGIG (reference sequence). CDR3 in amino acids: CAWRARGGHTGELFF. CDR3 bases: TGTGCCTGGAGGGCGCGGGGGGGCCACACCGGGGAGCTGTTTTTT. Together with reference TRBV30 and TRBJ2-2, the CDR3 gives the full variable domain: SQTIHQWPATLVQPVGSPLSLECTVEGTSNPNLYWYRQAAGRGLQLLFYSVGIGQISSEVPQNLSASRPQDRQFILSSKKLLLSDSGFYLCAWRARGGHTGELFFGEGSRLTVL.

The chain joins TRBV9 to TRBJ1-2; D gene unclear. The V gene's germline CDR1 is SGDLS and CDR2 YYNGEE. Trimming left V 0 bases short and J 2 bases short, with 5 bases between. This CDR3 has 13 amino acids. The CDR3 region has the DNA TGTGCCAGCAGCGTAGAAGGAAACTATGGCTACACCTTC. Translation gives CASSVEGNYGYTF.

The rearrangement joins TRBV24-1 to TRBJ2-1; TRBD1 matches 7 bases. This CDR3 is 15 amino acids long. J lost 5 bases, V lost 7 bases, and 10 bases had no gene match. Germline CDR1 is KGHDR and CDR2 is SFDVKD. CDR3 DNA: TGTGCCACCAGCGGGGTCGGGACAGCCCACAATGAGCAGTTCTTC. It translates to CATSGVGTAHNEQFF.

The chain joins TRBV6-5 to TRBJ1-5; D is unresolved. Trimming cost V 7 bases and J 6 bases, with 13 bases left between them. The CDR3 is 13 residues long. In germline, CDR1 is MNHEY, CDR2 SVGAGI. The CDR3 loop is CASNLSPGQPQHF. The CDR3 nucleotides read TGTGCCAGCAATCTCTCACCCGGTCAGCCCCAGCATTTT.

J is TRBJ1-4 and V is TRBV28; D not resolved. CDR3 length: 16 residues. In germline, CDR1 is MDHEN, CDR2 SYDVKM. The V end lost 2 bases, the J end lost 0 bases, and 10 bases lay between the germline ends. CDR3 sequence: CASSLRGIATNEKLFF. CDR3 bases: TGTGCCAGCAGTTTACGAGGGATTGCAACTAATGAAAAACTGTTTTTT.

V gene TRBV6-5 combines with J gene TRBJ1-3, with unresolved D. CDR1 is MNHEY and CDR2 is SVGAGI in the germline V gene. The CDR3 has 14 amino acids. V was cut by 0 bases and J by 4 bases, with 7 bases left in between. The CDR3 reads CASSYSTEGNTIYF. Here the CDR3 DNA reads TGTGCCAGCAGTTACTCCACTGAGGGAAACACCATATATTTT.

The chain employs TRBV9 and TRBJ2-3; tentative D call: TRBD2 (5 bases). CDR3 size: 13 residues. The ends were cut back, 0 bases at V and 5 bases at J, with 7 bases in the middle. CDR1 and CDR2 (germline): SGDLS, YYNGEE. The CDR3 protein is CASSVGGIDTQYF. The CDR3, as DNA: TGTGCCAGCAGCGTAGGAGGGATAGATACGCAGTATTTT.

The chain has TRBV6-2 or TRBV6-3 and TRBJ1-5, with D unclear. V was trimmed by 5 bases and J by 6 bases, leaving 8 bases between them. The CDR3 contains 12 residues. The germline V gene encodes CDR1 MNHEY and CDR2 SVGEGT. CDR3 in amino acids: CASSPDRQPQHF. In DNA form, the CDR3 reads TGTGCCAGCAGTCCAGACCGTCAGCCCCAGCATTTT.

The chain combines TRBV19 with TRBJ2-3, with TRBD1 matching 10 bases. CDR3 size: 16 residues. The V gene's germline CDR1 is LNHDA and CDR2 SQIVND (reference sequence). With V trimmed by 6 bases and J by 0 bases, 6 bases remained unmatched. The CDR3 DNA reads as TGTGCCAGTAGCCCGGACAGGGGGAGTAGCACAGATACGCAGTATTTT. Translation: CASSPDRGSSTDTQYF.

The chain carries TRBV3-1 (or the pseudogene TRBV3-2) and TRBJ2-7; the D gene is possibly TRBD1 (6 bases). V shed 6 bases and J shed 3 bases, with 18 bases lying between them. Germline CDR1 reads LGHDT; CDR2 reads YNNKEL (reference sequence). This CDR3 is built from 15 residues. CDR3 DNA sequence: TGTGCCAGCAGGCCGGAGGACGGGACAATCTACGAGCAGTACGTC. It specifies CASRPEDGTIYEQYV.

The rearrangement links TRBV7-2 to TRBJ1-5; TRBD1 is a possible D gene (5 bases). Germline V gene lookup returns CDR1 SGHTA and CDR2 FQGNSA. This CDR3 contains 13 residues. Deletions cut 6 bases from V and 1 base from J, with 7 bases between. The CDR3 nucleotides are TGTGCCAGCAGTCCAGGGAGCAATCAGCCCCAGCATTTT. It codes for CASSPGSNQPQHF.

The V and J genes are TRBV6-1 and TRBJ1-1; D not certain. This CDR3 spans 13 amino acids. Germline values: CDR1 MNHNS, CDR2 SASEGT. The germline V and J ends were trimmed by 2 bases and 3 bases, with 7 bases remaining between them. Here the CDR3 reads CASSERWDTEAFF. CDR3 nucleotide sequence: TGTGCCAGCAGTGAAAGGTGGGACACTGAAGCTTTCTTT.

The rearrangement links TRBV3-1 (or the pseudogene TRBV3-2) to TRBJ1-5; unclear D gene. The CDR3 extends over 12 amino acids. Between the trimmed V and J ends, which lost 3 bases and 9 bases, there was a span of 9 bases. The germline gives CDR1 LGHDT, CDR2 YNNKEL (reference sequence). This CDR3 reads CASSQLDRPQHF. Written as DNA, the CDR3 is TGTGCCAGCAGCCAGTTAGATCGGCCCCAGCATTTT.

The chain recombines TRBV5-6 with TRBJ2-5; no clear D gene. The length of the CDR3 is 11 residues. Trimming pared 0 bases from V and 7 bases from J, leaving 4 bases between. Germline V gene sequence: CDR1 SGHDT, CDR2 YYEEEE. Written as DNA, the CDR3 is TGTGCCAGCAGCTTGGAGGGGACCCAGTACTTC. It encodes CASSLEGTQYF.

The CDR3 DNA sequence: TGTGCCAGCAGCTTGGTCGGTGGAAACACCATATATTTT. As protein: CASSLVGGNTIYF. The V gene is TRBV5-6, the J gene TRBJ1-3; D gene uncertain. Per germline, CDR1 SGHDT and CDR2 YYEEEE. V was clipped by 0 bases and J by 3 bases, with 4 bases between them. There are 13 residues in the CDR3.